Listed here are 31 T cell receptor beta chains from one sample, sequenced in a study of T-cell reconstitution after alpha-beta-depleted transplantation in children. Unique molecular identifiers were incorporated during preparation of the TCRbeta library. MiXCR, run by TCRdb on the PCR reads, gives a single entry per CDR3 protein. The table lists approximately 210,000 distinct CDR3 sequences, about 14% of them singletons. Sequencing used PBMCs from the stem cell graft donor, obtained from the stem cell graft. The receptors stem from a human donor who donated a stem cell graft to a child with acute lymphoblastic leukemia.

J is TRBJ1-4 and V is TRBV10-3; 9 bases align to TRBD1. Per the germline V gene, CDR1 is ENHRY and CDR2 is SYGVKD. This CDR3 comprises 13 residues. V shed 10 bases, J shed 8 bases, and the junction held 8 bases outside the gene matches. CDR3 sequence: CATRTGEEEKLFF. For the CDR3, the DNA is TGTGCCACCCGGACAGGGGAAGAGGAAAAACTGTTTTTT.

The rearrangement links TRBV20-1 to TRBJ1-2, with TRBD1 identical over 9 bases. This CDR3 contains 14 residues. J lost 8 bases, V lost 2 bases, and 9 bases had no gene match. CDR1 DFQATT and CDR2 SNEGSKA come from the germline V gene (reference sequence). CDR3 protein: CSARPTGGKYGYTF. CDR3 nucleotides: TGCAGTGCTAGACCGACAGGGGGAAAATACGGCTACACCTTC.

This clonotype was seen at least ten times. In DNA, the CDR3 is TGCGCCAGCAGCCGAAACCAGGGACAGAGCTCTGGAAACACCATATATTTT. Its protein is CASSRNQGQSSGNTIYF. The V call is TRBV5-1, the J call TRBJ1-3, with 7 bases matching TRBD1. The V segment lost 4 bases and the J segment 0 bases; nucleotides outside the gene matches: 10. There are 17 residues in the CDR3. Germline CDR1 and CDR2: SGHRS and YFSETQ.

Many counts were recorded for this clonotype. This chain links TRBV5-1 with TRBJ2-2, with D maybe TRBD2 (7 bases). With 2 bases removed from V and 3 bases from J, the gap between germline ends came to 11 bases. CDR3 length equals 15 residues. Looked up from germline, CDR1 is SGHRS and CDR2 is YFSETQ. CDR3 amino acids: CASSFGGAYTGELFF. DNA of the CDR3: TGCGCCAGCAGCTTTGGGGGGGCCTACACCGGGGAGCTGTTTTTT.

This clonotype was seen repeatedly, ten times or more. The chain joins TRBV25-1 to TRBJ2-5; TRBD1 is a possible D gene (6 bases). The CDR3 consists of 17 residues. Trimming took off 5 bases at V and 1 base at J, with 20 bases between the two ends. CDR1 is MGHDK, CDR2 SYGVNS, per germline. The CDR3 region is CASSYLPGDKLQETQYF. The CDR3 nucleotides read TGTGCCAGCAGTTATCTTCCCGGGGACAAACTCCAAGAGACCCAGTACTTC.

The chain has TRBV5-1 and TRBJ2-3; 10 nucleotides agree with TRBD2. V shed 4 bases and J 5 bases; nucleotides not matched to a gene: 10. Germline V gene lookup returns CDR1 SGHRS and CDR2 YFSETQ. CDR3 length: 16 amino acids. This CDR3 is CASSITPGTSVDTQYF. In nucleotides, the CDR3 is TGCGCCAGCAGCATCACTCCCGGGACTAGCGTAGATACGCAGTATTTT.

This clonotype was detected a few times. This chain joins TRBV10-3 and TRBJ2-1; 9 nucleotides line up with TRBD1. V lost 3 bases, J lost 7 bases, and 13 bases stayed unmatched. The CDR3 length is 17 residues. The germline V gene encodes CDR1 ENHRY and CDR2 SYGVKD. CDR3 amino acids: CAISDPSATGGLNEQFF. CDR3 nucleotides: TGTGCCATCAGTGACCCGAGTGCGACAGGGGGTCTAAATGAGCAGTTCTTC.

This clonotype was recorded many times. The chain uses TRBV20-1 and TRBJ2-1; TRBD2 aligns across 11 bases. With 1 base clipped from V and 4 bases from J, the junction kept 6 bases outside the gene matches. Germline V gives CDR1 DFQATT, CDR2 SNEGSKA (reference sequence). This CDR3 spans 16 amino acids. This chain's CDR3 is CSARGRTSGHYNEQFF. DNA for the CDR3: TGCAGTGCTAGAGGCCGGACTAGCGGGCATTACAATGAGCAGTTCTTC.

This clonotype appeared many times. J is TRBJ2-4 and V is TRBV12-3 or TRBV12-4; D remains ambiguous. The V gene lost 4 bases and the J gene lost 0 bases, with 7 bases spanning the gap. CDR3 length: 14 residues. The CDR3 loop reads CASSSTVAKNIQYF. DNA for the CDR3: TGTGCCAGCAGTTCGACGGTAGCCAAAAACATTCAGTACTTC.

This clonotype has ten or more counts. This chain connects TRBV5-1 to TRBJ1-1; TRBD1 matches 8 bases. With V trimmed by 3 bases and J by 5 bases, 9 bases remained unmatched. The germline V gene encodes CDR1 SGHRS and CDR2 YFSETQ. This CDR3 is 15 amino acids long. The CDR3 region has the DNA TGCGCCAGCAGCTCATCCGGGACAGGAAGGACTGAAGCTTTCTTT. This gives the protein CASSSSGTGRTEAFF.

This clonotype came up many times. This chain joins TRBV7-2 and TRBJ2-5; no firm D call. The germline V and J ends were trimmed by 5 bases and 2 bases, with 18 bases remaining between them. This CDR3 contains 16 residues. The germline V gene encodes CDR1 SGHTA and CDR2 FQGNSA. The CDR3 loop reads CASSPSGLSFQETQYF. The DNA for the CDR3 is TGTGCCAGCAGCCCCTCAGGTTTGAGTTTTCAAGAGACCCAGTACTTC.

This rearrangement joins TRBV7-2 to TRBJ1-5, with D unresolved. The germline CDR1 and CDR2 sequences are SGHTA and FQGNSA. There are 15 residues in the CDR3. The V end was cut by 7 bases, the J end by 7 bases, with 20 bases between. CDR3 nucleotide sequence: TGTGCCAGCACCCGAGTCTGGGGTTCGGAACAGCCCCAGCATTTT. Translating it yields CASTRVWGSEQPQHF.

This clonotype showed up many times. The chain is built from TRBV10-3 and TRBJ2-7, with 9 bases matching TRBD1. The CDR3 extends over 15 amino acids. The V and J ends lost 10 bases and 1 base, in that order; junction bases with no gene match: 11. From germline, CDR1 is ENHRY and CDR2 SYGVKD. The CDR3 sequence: CATSPMDRGSYEQYF. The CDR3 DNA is TGTGCCACCTCACCCATGGACAGGGGATCCTACGAGCAGTACTTC.

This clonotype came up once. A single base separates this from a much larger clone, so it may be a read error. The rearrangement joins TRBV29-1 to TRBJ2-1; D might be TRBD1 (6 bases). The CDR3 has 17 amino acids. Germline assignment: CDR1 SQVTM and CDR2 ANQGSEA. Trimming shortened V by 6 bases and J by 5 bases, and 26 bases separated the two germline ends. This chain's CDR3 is CSVRGTSGTWGHNEQFF. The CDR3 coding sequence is TGCAGCGTGAGGGGAACCTCCGGGACATGGGGCCACAATGAGCAGTTCTTC.

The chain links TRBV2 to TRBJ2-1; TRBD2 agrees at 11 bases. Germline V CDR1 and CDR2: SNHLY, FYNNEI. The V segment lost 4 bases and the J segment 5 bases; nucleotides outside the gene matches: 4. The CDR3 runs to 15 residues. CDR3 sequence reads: CASSASLAGDNEQFF. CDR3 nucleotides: TGTGCCAGCAGTGCGTCACTAGCGGGAGACAATGAGCAGTTCTTC.

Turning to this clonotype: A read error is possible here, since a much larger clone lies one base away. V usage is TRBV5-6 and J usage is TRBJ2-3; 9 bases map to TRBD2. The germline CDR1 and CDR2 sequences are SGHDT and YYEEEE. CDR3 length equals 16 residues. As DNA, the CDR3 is TGTACCAGCAGCTTAATAGCGGGAGAGGGATCAGATACGCAGTATTTT. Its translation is CTSSLIAGEGSDTQYF.

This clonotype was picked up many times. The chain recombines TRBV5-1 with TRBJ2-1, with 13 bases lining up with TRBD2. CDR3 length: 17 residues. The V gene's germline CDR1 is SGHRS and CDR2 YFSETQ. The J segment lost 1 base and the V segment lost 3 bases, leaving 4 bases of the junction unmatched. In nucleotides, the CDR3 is TGCGCCAGCAGCTGGACTAGCGGGAGCCCTTCCTACAATGAGCAGTTCTTC. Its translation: CASSWTSGSPSYNEQFF.

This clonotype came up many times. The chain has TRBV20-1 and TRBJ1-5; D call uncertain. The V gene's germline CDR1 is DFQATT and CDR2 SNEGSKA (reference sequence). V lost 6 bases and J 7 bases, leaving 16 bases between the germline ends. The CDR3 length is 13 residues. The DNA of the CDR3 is TGCAGTGCCCCCGGGCCGGGCGGGCAGCCCCAGCATTTT. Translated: CSAPGPGGQPQHF.

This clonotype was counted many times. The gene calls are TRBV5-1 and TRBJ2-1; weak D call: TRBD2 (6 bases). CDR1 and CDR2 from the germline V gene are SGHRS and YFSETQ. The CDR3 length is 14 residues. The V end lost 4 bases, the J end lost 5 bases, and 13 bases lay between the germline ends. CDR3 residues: CASSGPGLHNEQFF. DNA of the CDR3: TGCGCCAGCAGCGGACCGGGACTCCACAATGAGCAGTTCTTC.

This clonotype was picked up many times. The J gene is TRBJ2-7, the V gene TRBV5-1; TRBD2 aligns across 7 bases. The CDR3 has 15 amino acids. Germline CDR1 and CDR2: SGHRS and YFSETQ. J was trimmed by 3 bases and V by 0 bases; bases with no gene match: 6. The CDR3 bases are TGCGCCAGCAGCTTGGCCCGGGAGGTTATCTACGAGCAGTACTTC. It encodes CASSLAREVIYEQYF.

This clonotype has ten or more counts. CDR3 region: CASSLEGTGTSGDNEQFF. CDR3 coding DNA: TGCGCCAGCAGCTTGGAGGGGACAGGGACTAGCGGCGACAATGAGCAGTTCTTC. The rearrangement joins TRBV5-1 to TRBJ2-1, with TRBD2 matching over 11 bases. Germline-derived CDR1 and CDR2 are SGHRS and YFSETQ. Trimming at V came to 0 bases and at J to 5 bases, leaving 10 bases not matched to a gene. CDR3 size: 18 residues.

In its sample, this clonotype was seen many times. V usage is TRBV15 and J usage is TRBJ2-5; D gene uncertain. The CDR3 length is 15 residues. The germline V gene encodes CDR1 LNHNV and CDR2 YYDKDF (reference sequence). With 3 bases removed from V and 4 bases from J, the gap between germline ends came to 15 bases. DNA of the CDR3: TGTGCCACCAGCAGTTCCCAAGGGCCTACAGAGACCCAGTACTTC. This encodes CATSSSQGPTETQYF.

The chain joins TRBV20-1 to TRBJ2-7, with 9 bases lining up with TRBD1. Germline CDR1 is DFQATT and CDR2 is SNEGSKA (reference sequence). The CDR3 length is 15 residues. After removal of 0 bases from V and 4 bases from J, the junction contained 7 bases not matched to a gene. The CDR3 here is CSARDDRTGEYEQYF. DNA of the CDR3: TGCAGTGCTAGAGATGATAGGACAGGGGAGTACGAGCAGTACTTC.

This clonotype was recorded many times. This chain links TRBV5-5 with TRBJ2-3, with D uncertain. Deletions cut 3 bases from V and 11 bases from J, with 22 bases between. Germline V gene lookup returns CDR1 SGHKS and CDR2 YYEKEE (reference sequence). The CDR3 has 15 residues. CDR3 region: CASSSHRALGAGQYF. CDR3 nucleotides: TGTGCCAGCAGCTCGCACCGGGCTCTGGGCGCAGGGCAGTATTTT.

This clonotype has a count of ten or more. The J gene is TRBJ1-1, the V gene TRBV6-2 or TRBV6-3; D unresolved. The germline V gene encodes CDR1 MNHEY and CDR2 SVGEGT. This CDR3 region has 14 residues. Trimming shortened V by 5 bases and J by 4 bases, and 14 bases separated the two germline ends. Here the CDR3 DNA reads TGTGCCAGCAGTGGGCAGGTGATGGCCACTGAAGCTTTCTTT. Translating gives CASSGQVMATEAFF.

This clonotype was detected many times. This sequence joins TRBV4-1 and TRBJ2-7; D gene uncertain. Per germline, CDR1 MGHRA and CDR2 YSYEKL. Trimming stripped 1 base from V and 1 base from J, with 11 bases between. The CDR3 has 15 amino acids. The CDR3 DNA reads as TGCGCCAGCAGCCAAGGTGACGAGTTATCCTACGAGCAGTACTTC. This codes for CASSQGDELSYEQYF.

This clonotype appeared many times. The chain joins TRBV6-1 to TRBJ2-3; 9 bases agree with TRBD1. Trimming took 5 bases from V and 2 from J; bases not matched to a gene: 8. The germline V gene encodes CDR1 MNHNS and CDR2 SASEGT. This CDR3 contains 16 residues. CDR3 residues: CASSLAGTGLTDTQYF. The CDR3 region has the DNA TGTGCCAGCAGTCTCGCCGGGACAGGGCTCACAGATACGCAGTATTTT.

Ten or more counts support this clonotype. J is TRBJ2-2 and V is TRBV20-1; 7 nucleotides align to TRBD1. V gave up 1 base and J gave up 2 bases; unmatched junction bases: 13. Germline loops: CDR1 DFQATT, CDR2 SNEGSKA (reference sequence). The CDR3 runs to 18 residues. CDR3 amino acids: CSARAALGGTVNTGELFF. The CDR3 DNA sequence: TGCAGTGCTAGAGCGGCCTTGGGTGGGACAGTTAACACCGGGGAGCTGTTTTTT.

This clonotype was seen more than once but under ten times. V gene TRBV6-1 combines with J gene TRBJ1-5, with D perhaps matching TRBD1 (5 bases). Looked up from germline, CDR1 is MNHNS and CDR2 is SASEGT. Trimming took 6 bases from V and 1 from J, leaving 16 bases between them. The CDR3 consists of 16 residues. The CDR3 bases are TGTGCCAGCAGGCGGTCCCCGCAGGGAAGCAATCAGCCCCAGCATTTT. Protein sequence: CASRRSPQGSNQPQHF.

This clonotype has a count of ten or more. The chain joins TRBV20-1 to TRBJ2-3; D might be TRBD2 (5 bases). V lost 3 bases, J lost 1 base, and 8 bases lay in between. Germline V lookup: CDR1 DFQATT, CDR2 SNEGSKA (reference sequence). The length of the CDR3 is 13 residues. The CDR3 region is CSASLSGTDTQYF. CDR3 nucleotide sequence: TGCAGTGCTAGTCTTAGCGGCACAGATACGCAGTATTTT.

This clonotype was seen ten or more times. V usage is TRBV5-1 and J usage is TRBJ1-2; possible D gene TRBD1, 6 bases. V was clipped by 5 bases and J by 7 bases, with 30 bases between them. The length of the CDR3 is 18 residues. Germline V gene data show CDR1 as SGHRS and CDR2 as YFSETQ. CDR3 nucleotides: TGCGCCAGCAGTACCAGGGGCATCTCGACAGGCGGTTCTGGTGGCTACACCTTC. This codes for CASSTRGISTGGSGGYTF. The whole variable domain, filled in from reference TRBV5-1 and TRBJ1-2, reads KAGVTQTPRYLIKTRGQQVTLSCSPISGHRSVSWYQQTPGQGLQFLFEYFSETQRNKGNFPGRFSGRQFSNSRSEMNVSTLELGDSALYLCASSTRGISTGGSGGYTFGSGTRLTVV.